The 4 T cell receptor beta chains below all came from one sample that was sequenced in a study of blood T cells in healthy people across ages (dated by TCRdb to between 2014 and 2017). The library was prepared using 5' RACE. The reads were generated on an Illumina HiSeq 2500. A second PCR of about 7 to 12 cycles was run with a J-beta primer mix and a sample-barcoded 5' primer. TCRdb reworked the public reads: Q25 trimming with fastp, MiXCR clone assembly, productive beta chains retained. Each record represents a unique CDR3 protein, reported with the most common genes and DNA among its rows. The sample records 700,000 to 950,000 distinct CDR3 sequences, approximately 43% of which are singletons. The top ten clones comprise 20% to 25% of the sample. The sample taken for sequencing was blood. Receptors were obtained from a woman in her sixties or seventies in good health.

This clonotype showed up just a few times. This chain uses TRBV7-2 with TRBJ2-7, with D perhaps TRBD2 (6 bases). Germline V gene lookup returns CDR1 SGHTA and CDR2 FQGNSA. CDR3 size: 14 residues. V was pared by 1 base and J by 6 bases, with 13 bases between. The CDR3: CASSLGSQTSEQYF. CDR3 coding DNA: TGTGCCAGCAGCTTAGGGAGTCAGACTAGCGAGCAGTACTTC.

This clonotype has more than one count but fewer than ten. CDR3 bases: TGTGCCAGCAGTGGCGGACTAGGAGGGGAGACCCAGTACTTC. Its translation: CASSGGLGGETQYF. The chain employs TRBV2 and TRBJ2-5, with 7 nucleotides matching TRBD2. CDR1 SNHLY and CDR2 FYNNEI come from the germline V gene. The V gene end was trimmed by 4 bases and the J gene end by 5 bases; junction bases not matched to a gene: 7. The CDR3 length is 14 residues.

This clonotype occurred many times. The chain combines TRBV30 with TRBJ1-2; D ambiguous. The ends were cut back, 0 bases at V and 0 bases at J, with 5 bases in the middle. This CDR3 contains 13 residues. Germline V gene data show CDR1 as GTSNPN and CDR2 as SVGIG (reference sequence). The CDR3 DNA sequence: TGTGCCTGGAGTGTATTAGCTAACTATGGCTACACCTTC. Protein: CAWSVLANYGYTF.

This clonotype was picked up a small number of times. The chain couples TRBV6-2 or TRBV6-3 to TRBJ2-4; no definite D call. Trimming took 7 bases from V and 0 from J, leaving 19 bases between them. The germline CDR1 and CDR2 sequences are MNHEY and SVGEGT. CDR3 length: 17 residues. The CDR3, as DNA: TGTGCCAGCAATACTGCTAAACAGAGCATAGCCAAAAACATTCAGTACTTC. Residues: CASNTAKQSIAKNIQYF.